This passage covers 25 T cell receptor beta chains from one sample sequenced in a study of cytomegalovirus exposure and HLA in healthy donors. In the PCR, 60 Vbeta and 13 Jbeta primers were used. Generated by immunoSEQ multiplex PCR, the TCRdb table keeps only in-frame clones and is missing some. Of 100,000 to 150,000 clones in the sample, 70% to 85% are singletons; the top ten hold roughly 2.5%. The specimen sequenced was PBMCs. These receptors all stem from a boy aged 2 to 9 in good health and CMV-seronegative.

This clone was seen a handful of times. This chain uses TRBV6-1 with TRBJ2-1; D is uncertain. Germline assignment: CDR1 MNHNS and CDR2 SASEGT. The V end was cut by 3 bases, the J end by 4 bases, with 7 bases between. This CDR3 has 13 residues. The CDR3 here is CASSDSRYNEQFF. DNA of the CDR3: TGTGCCAGCAGTGACTCGCGGTACAATGAGCAGTTCTTC.

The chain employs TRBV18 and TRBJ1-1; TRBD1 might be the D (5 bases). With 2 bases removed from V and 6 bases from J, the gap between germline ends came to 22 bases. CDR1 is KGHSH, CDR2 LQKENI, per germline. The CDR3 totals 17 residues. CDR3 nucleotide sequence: TGTGCCAGCTCACCATCTAGATTCCGGAGCGGGGCGGCTGAAGCTTTCTTT. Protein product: CASSPSRFRSGAAEAFF. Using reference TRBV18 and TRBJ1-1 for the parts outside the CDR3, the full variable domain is NAGVMQNPRHLVRRRGQEARLRCSPMKGHSHVYWYRQLPEEGLKFMVYLQKENIIDESGMPKERFSAEFPKEGPSILRIQQVVRGDSAAYFCASSPSRFRSGAAEAFFGQGTRLTVV.

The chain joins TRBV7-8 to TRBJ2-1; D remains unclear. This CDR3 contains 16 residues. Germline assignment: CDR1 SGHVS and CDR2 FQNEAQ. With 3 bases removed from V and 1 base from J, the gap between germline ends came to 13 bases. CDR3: CASSFSPPRSYNEQFF. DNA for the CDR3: TGTGCCAGCAGCTTTAGCCCCCCTAGGTCCTACAATGAGCAGTTCTTC.

As DNA, the CDR3 is TGTGCCAGCAGCTTACAGGGGGCTAATTCACCCCTCCACTTT. Protein: CASSLQGANSPLHF. The chain employs TRBV5-6 and TRBJ1-6; 9 bases fit TRBD1. CDR1 SGHDT and CDR2 YYEEEE come from the germline V gene. The V and J ends lost 2 bases and 6 bases, in that order; junction bases with no gene match: 0. The CDR3 is 14 amino acids.

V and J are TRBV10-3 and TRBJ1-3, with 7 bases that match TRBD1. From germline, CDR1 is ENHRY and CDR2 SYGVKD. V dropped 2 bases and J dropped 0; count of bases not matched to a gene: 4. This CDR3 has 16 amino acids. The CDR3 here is CAISERGQSSGNTIYF. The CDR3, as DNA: TGTGCCATCAGTGAGAGGGGACAGAGCTCTGGAAACACCATATATTTT.

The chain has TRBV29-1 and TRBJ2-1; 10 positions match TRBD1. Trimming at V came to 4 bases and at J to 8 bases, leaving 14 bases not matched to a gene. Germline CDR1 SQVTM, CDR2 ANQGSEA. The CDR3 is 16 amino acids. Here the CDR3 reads CSVVGFRDRGFDEQFF. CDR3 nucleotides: TGCAGCGTTGTCGGCTTCCGGGACAGGGGTTTTGATGAGCAGTTCTTC.

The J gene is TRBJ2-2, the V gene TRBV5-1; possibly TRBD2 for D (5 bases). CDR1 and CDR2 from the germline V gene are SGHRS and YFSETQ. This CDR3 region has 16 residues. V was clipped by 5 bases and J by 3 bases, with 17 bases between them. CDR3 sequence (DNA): TGCGCCAGCAGGCCCAGAGGGTGGGAACACACCGGGGAGCTGTTTTTT. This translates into CASRPRGWEHTGELFF.

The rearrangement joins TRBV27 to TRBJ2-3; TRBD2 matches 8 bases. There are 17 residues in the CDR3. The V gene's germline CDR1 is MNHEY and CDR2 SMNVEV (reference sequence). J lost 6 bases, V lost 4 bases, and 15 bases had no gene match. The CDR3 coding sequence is TGTGCCAGCAGTTCTCTGGGGCCCGGGGGGGCCATGGATACGCAGTATTTT. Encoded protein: CASSSLGPGGAMDTQYF.

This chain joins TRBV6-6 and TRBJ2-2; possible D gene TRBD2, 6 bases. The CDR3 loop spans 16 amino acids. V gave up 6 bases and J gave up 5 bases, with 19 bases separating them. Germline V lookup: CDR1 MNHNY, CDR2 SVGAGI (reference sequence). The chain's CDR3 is CASSLPEREDTGELFF. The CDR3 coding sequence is TGTGCCAGCAGCCTCCCGGAAAGGGAGGATACCGGGGAGCTGTTTTTT.

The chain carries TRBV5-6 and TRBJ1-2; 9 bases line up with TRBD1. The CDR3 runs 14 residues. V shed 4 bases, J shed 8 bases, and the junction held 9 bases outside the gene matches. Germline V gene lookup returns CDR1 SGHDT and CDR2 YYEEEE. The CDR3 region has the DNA TGTGCCAGCAGCCGCACAGGGGGCTCTGCGGGCTACACCTTC. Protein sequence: CASSRTGGSAGYTF.

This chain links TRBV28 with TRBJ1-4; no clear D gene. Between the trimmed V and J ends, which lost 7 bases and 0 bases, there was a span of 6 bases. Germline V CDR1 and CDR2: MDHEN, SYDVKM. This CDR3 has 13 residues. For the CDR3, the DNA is TGTGCCAGCATGAGGGCAACTAATGAAAAACTGTTTTTT. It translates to CASMRATNEKLFF.

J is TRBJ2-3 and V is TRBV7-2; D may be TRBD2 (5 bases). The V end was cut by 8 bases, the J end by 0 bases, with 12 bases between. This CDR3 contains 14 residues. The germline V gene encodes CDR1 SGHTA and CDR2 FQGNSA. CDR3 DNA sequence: TGTGCCAGCTTAAGGCTAGCCAGCACAGATACGCAGTATTTT. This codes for CASLRLASTDTQYF.

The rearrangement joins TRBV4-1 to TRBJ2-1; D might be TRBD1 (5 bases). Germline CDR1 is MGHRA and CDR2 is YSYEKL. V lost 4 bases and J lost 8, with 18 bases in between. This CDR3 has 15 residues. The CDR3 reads CASSPPSRGFDEQFF. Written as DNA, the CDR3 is TGCGCCAGCAGCCCCCCCTCTAGGGGCTTCGATGAGCAGTTCTTC.

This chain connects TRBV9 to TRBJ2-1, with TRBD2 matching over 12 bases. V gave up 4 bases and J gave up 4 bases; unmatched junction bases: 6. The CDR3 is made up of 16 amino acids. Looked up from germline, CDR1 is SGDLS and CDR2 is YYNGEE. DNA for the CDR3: TGTGCCAGCAGCTTAGGACTAGCGGGGCCTTACAATGAGCAGTTCTTC. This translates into CASSLGLAGPYNEQFF.

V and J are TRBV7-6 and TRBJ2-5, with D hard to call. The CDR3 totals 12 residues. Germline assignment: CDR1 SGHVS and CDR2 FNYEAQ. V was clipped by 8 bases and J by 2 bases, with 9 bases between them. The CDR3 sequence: CASLPLQETQYF. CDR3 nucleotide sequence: TGTGCCAGCCTTCCGTTACAAGAGACCCAGTACTTC.

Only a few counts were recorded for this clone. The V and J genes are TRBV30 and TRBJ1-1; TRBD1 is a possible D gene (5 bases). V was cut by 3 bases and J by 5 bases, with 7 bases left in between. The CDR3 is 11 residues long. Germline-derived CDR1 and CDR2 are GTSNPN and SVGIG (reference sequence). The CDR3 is CAWRRGTEAFF. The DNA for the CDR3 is TGTGCCTGGAGACGGGGGACTGAAGCTTTCTTT.

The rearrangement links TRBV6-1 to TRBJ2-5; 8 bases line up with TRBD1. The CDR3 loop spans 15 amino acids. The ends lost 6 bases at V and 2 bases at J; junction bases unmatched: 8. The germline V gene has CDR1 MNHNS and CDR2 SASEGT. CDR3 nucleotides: TGTGCCAGCAGCGCGGGACAGGCGGGGCAAGAGACCCAGTACTTC. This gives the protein CASSAGQAGQETQYF.

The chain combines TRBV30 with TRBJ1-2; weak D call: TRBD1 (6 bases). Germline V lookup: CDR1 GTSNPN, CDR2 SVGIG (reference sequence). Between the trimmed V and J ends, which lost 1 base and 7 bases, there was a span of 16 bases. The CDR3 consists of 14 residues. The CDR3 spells CAWSAPPGVFGYTF. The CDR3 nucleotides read TGTGCCTGGAGTGCCCCGCCAGGGGTCTTTGGCTACACCTTC.

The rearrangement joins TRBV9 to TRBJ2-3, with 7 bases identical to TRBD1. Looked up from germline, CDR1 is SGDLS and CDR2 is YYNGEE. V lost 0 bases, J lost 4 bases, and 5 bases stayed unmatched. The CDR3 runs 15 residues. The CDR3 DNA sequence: TGTGCCAGCAGCGTAGAAGAGGGGGCCCCAGATACGCAGTATTTT. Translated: CASSVEEGAPDTQYF. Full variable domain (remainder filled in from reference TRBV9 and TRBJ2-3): DSGVTQTPKHLITATGQRVTLRCSPRSGDLSVYWYQQSLDQGLQFLIQYYNGEERAKGNILERFSAQQFPDLHSELNLSSLELGDSALYFCASSVEEGAPDTQYFGPGTRLTVL.

CDR3 sequence: CASSLRPGNSYEQYF. DNA of the CDR3: TGTGCCAGCAGCTTGCGACCCGGGAACTCCTACGAGCAGTACTTC. The rearrangement joins TRBV5-6 to TRBJ2-7; TRBD2 is a possible D gene (5 bases). The CDR3 has 15 amino acids. Germline V gene data show CDR1 as SGHDT and CDR2 as YYEEEE. Trimming cost V 1 base and J 0 bases, with 11 bases left between them.

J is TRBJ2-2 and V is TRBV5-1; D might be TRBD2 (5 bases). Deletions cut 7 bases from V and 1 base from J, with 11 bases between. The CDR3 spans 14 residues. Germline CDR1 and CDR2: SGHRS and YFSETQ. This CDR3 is CASGVGLNTGELFF. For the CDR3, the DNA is TGCGCCAGCGGGGTCGGACTGAACACCGGGGAGCTGTTTTTT.

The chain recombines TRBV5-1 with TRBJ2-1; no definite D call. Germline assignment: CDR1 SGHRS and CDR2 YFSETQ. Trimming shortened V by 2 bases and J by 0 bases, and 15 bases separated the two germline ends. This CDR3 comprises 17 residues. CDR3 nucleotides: TGCGCCAGCAGCTTCTCCGTCGACTCTAACTCCTACAATGAGCAGTTCTTC. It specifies CASSFSVDSNSYNEQFF.

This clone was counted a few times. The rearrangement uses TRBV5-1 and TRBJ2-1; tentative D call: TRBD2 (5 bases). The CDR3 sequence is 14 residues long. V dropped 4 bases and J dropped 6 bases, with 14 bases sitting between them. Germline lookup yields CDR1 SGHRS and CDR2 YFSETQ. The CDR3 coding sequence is TGCGCCAGCAGCACCGGGATCGAGGGCAATGAGCAGTTCTTC. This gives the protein CASSTGIEGNEQFF.

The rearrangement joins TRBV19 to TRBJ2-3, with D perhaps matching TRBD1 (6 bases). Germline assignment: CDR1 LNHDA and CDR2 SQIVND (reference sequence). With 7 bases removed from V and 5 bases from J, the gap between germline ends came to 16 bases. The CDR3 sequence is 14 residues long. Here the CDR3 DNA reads TGTGCCAGTACCTCAGGGGAACTTGGAGATACGCAGTATTTT. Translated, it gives CASTSGELGDTQYF. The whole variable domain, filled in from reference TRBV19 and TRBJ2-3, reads DGGITQSPKYLFRKEGQNVTLSCEQNLNHDAMYWYRQDPGQGLRLIYYSQIVNDFQKGDIAEGYSVSREKKESFPLTVTSAQKNPTAFYLCASTSGELGDTQYFGPGTRLTVL.

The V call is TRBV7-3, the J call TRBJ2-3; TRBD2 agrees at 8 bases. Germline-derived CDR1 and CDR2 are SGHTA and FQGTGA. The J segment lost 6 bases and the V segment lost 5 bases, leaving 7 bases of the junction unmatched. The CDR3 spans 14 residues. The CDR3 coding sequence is TGTGCCAGCAGCGCGGGAGGTTCTAGCGATACGCAGTATTTT. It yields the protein CASSAGGSSDTQYF.